These T cell receptor beta chains were read from a single sample in a study of cytomegalovirus exposure and HLA in healthy donors. Data came from immunoSEQ multiplex PCR; TCRdb stores just in-frame clones and leaves some out. The data hold approximately 200,000 clones, with over 65% observed a single time. The sample comprised PBMCs. These receptors came from a man aged 35-49 years in good health and CMV-seronegative. Each CDR3 is given with its conserved first and last residue. The D gene is left open where the match is weak. For some rows the clone size is stated as once, few or many, or as a class when expanded; others skip it.

CDR3	DNA	size	J	V	D
CASSIAGVANEQYF	TGTGCCAGTAGTATTGCAGGGGTAGCAAACGAGCAGTACTTC	once	TRBJ2-7	TRBV19	NA
CASSLKRNEKLFF	TGTGCCAGCAGTCTCAAGCGTAATGAAAAACTGTTTTTT	once	TRBJ1-4	TRBV6-6	NA
CASSLWASSETQYF	TGTGCCAGCAGCTTATGGGCTAGCTCGGAGACCCAGTACTTC	NA	TRBJ2-5	TRBV7-2	NA
CASSLGGGEAFF	TGTGCCAGCAGCTTAGGAGGTGGTGAAGCTTTCTTT	NA	TRBJ1-1	TRBV11-3	NA
CASSLDPGVSNQPQHF	TGTGCCAGCAGTTTAGACCCAGGGGTGAGCAATCAGCCCCAGCATTTT	NA	TRBJ1-5	TRBV28	NA
CASSVEGVASSSYEQYF	TGTGCCAGCAGCGTAGAGGGAGTAGCGTCTAGCTCCTACGAGCAGTACTTC	NA	TRBJ2-7	TRBV9	NA
CASSFDRGEKLFF	TGTGCCAGCAGCTTCGACAGGGGGGAAAAACTGTTTTTT	NA	TRBJ1-4	TRBV7-7	TRBD1
CAISDENPHEQYF	TGTGCCATCAGTGACGAGAACCCTCACGAGCAGTACTTC	NA	TRBJ2-7	TRBV10-3	NA
CSSTGTSGYNEQFF	TGCAGCTCGACCGGGACTTCGGGGTACAATGAGCAGTTCTTC	once	TRBJ2-1	TRBV29-1	NA
CASSQDAVGQGDGYTF	TGTGCCAGCAGCCAAGATGCGGTAGGCCAGGGGGACGGCTACACCTTC	NA	TRBJ1-2	TRBV4-2	TRBD1
CASSVDGGSFTEAFF	TGTGCCAGTAGTGTCGATGGGGGGTCGTTCACTGAAGCTTTCTTT	once	TRBJ1-1	TRBV19	NA
CASGEHPTDTQYF	TGTGCCAGTGGTGAACATCCAACAGATACGCAGTATTTT	NA	TRBJ2-3	TRBV19	NA
CASSQDETSPGTDTQYF	TGCGCCAGCAGCCAAGATGAGACTAGCCCCGGCACAGATACGCAGTATTTT	NA	TRBJ2-3	TRBV4-1	TRBD2
CASSEVRGNQPQHF	TGTGCCAGCAGTGAAGTTAGGGGGAATCAGCCCCAGCATTTT	NA	TRBJ1-5	TRBV6-5	NA
CASSYAEDPTYEQYF	TGCGCCAGCAGCTATGCGGAGGACCCAACCTACGAGCAGTACTTC	NA	TRBJ2-7	TRBV5-1	NA
CASSSGQRKNSPLHF	TGTGCCAGCAGTTCAGGACAGAGGAAGAATTCACCCCTCCACTTT	NA	TRBJ1-6	TRBV6-5	NA
CAWSVPGGINGYTF	TGTGCCTGGAGTGTACCTGGGGGCATCAATGGCTACACCTTC	few	TRBJ1-2	TRBV30	NA
CAIKGGSTEAFF	TGTGCCATCAAGGGCGGGAGCACTGAAGCTTTCTTT	NA	TRBJ1-1	TRBV10-3	NA
CASSWGADTQYF	TGTGCCAGCAGCTGGGGGGCAGATACGCAGTATTTT	NA	TRBJ2-3	TRBV11-2	NA
CASSRGGPGEETQYF	TGTGCCAGCAGCCGCGGGGGACCCGGGGAAGAGACCCAGTACTTC	NA	TRBJ2-5	TRBV6-5	TRBD2
CSVDDPRGQGAMDIQYF	TGCAGCGTTGATGATCCCAGGGGACAGGGGGCGATGGACATTCAGTACTTC	NA	TRBJ2-4	TRBV29-1	TRBD1
CASSQDPGGGSTDTQYF	TGTGCCAGCAGCCAAGATCCGGGCGGGGGGAGCACAGATACGCAGTATTTT	NA	TRBJ2-3	TRBV4-2	TRBD2
CASSEALLGQGAKGYTF	TGTGCCAGCAGTGAAGCTCTCTTGGGACAGGGGGCGAAAGGCTACACCTTC	once	TRBJ1-2	TRBV6-1	TRBD1
CASSTGRTGNTIYF	TGTGCCAGTAGTACAGGGCGAACTGGAAACACCATATATTTT	NA	TRBJ1-3	TRBV19	NA
CASASTGTVYGYTF	TGTGCCAGCGCAAGTACCGGGACAGTCTATGGCTACACCTTC	NA	TRBJ1-2	TRBV27	TRBD1
CASSLFRQETQYF	TGCGCCAGCAGCTTGTTCCGCCAAGAGACCCAGTACTTC	NA	TRBJ2-5	TRBV5-1	NA
CASTLDNEQFF	TGTGCCAGCACCCTCGACAATGAGCAGTTCTTC	NA	TRBJ2-1	TRBV6-1	NA
CASSQSGGSRSYNSPLHF	TGCGCCAGCAGTCAATCGGGGGGATCCCGCTCCTATAATTCACCCCTCCACTTT	NA	TRBJ1-6	TRBV23-1	NA
CAWSPQVGDTQYF	TGTGCCTGGAGTCCCCAGGTTGGCGATACGCAGTATTTT	NA	TRBJ2-3	TRBV30	NA
CASSSWTSGGYEQYF	TGCGCCAGCAGCTCCTGGACTAGCGGGGGGTACGAGCAGTACTTC	few	TRBJ2-7	TRBV5-1	TRBD2
CASSKYIRVVNTGELFF	TGTGCCAGCAGCAAATATATTCGGGTGGTGAACACCGGGGAGCTGTTTTTT	NA	TRBJ2-2	TRBV5-6	NA
CASSRDSEGSGNTIYF	TGCGCCAGCAGCCGGGACAGTGAAGGCTCTGGAAACACCATATATTTT	NA	TRBJ1-3	TRBV5-1	TRBD1
CASTGQGSSSYNEQFF	TGTGCCAGTACTGGACAGGGTTCGAGCTCCTACAATGAGCAGTTCTTC	NA	TRBJ2-1	TRBV19	TRBD1
CASSWTSGSYEQYF	TGTGCCAGCAGTTGGACTAGCGGGAGTTACGAGCAGTACTTC	few	TRBJ2-7	TRBV6-6	TRBD2
CASSPSGSRTGSYEQYF	TGTGCCAGCAGTCCCTCCGGGTCCCGGACAGGTTCCTACGAGCAGTACTTC	NA	TRBJ2-7	TRBV27	TRBD1
CASSIQGRVTEAFF	TGTGCCAGCAGCATACAGGGAAGGGTGACTGAAGCTTTCTTT	few	TRBJ1-1	TRBV5-6	NA
CASSLQSTGGNTIYF	TGTGCCAGCTCACTACAATCGACAGGGGGAAACACCATATATTTT	NA	TRBJ1-3	TRBV18	TRBD1
CASSLALAGGIYEQYF	TGTGCCAGCAGCTTAGCATTAGCGGGAGGGATCTACGAGCAGTACTTC	once	TRBJ2-7	TRBV7-2	TRBD2
CASSESPGGGGFNEQFF	TGTGCCAGCAGCGAGAGCCCCGGAGGGGGGGGGTTCAATGAGCAGTTCTTC	NA	TRBJ2-1	TRBV9	NA
CASSLRQGHTEAFF	TGCGCCAGCAGCTTGAGACAGGGGCACACTGAAGCTTTCTTT	NA	TRBJ1-1	TRBV5-1	TRBD1
CASSQEGGPLAGYNEQFF	TGCGCCAGCAGCCAAGAAGGGGGCCCACTAGCGGGGTACAATGAGCAGTTCTTC	NA	TRBJ2-1	TRBV4-1	TRBD2
CSVESGRSGTGVYEQYF	TGCAGCGTTGAATCGGGCAGGTCGGGTACCGGGGTATACGAGCAGTACTTC	NA	TRBJ2-7	TRBV29-1	NA
CASSYDGGGTGELFF	TGTGCCAGCAGCTACGACGGGGGAGGGACCGGGGAGCTGTTTTTT	many	TRBJ2-2	TRBV7-6	TRBD2
CASSLSWTANSPLHF	TGTGCCAGCAGCTTATCTTGGACAGCTAATTCACCCCTCCACTTT	NA	TRBJ1-6	TRBV7-2	NA
CASSYQSYGNTEAFF	TGTGCCAGCAGTTACCAATCTTACGGGAACACTGAAGCTTTCTTT	NA	TRBJ1-1	TRBV2	NA
CASSSVGGQETQYF	TGTGCCAGCAGCTCCGTAGGGGGACAAGAGACCCAGTACTTC	NA	TRBJ2-5	TRBV13	NA
CASSSGLGALNTEAFF	TGCGCCAGCAGCTCAGGATTGGGGGCTCTGAACACTGAAGCTTTCTTT	once	TRBJ1-1	TRBV5-1	NA
CAIAAGTGPTNYGYTF	TGTGCCATCGCAGCCGGGACAGGCCCTACTAACTATGGCTACACCTTC	NA	TRBJ1-2	TRBV10-3	TRBD1